These 25 T cell receptor beta chains were sequenced from one sample in a study of cytomegalovirus exposure and HLA in healthy donors. PCR primers comprised 60 Vbeta and 13 Jbeta primers. Sequenced by immunoSEQ multiplex PCR; TCRdb stores in-frame clones only, minus some. This sample yields 170,000 or so clones, of which roughly 80% are seen a single time; 6.3% belongs to the top ten. The sample comprised PBMCs. Receptors were obtained from a male donor in good health and CMV-seropositive.

The rearrangement links TRBV5-5 to TRBJ2-5; D possibly corresponds to TRBD1 (5 bases). Looked up from germline, CDR1 is SGHKS and CDR2 is YYEKEE (reference sequence). Trimming cost V 3 bases and J 0 bases, with 9 bases left between them. The CDR3 runs 14 residues. CDR3 coding DNA: TGTGCCAGCAGCTGGGGCGTGTACCAAGAGACCCAGTACTTC. It yields the protein CASSWGVYQETQYF.

The rearrangement links TRBV30 to TRBJ1-5, with D possibly being TRBD1 (6 bases). Trimming left V 1 base short and J 4 bases short, with 11 bases between. There are 14 residues in the CDR3. Germline CDR1 reads GTSNPN; CDR2 reads SVGIG (reference sequence). The CDR3 coding sequence is TGTGCCTGGAGTGGAGGACAGTTGAATCAGCCCCAGCATTTT. This sequence encodes CAWSGGQLNQPQHF.

This chain joins TRBV5-4 and TRBJ2-4, with a weak D call TRBD2 (6 bases). From germline, CDR1 is SGHNT and CDR2 YYREEE (reference sequence). Deletions cut 8 bases from V and 6 bases from J, with 12 bases between. This CDR3 comprises 12 residues. CDR3: CASGAGGNIQYF. CDR3 nucleotides: TGTGCCAGTGGGGCCGGGGGAAACATTCAGTACTTC.

The chain employs TRBV29-1 and TRBJ2-5; D might be TRBD2 (5 bases). V shed 4 bases and J shed 2 bases, with 17 bases lying between them. The germline V gene has CDR1 SQVTM and CDR2 ANQGSEA. The CDR3 runs to 15 residues. CDR3 sequence (DNA): TGCAGCGTTGCCGGCGGGCGGATGAGACAAGAGACCCAGTACTTC. As protein: CSVAGGRMRQETQYF.

The rearrangement uses TRBV28 and TRBJ1-3; D is uncertain. CDR3 size: 15 residues. Trimming left V 0 bases short and J 4 bases short, with 10 bases between. Germline CDR1 is MDHEN and CDR2 is SYDVKM. DNA for the CDR3: TGTGCCAGCAGTTTATGGGGCACCGACGGAAACACCATATATTTT. This encodes CASSLWGTDGNTIYF.

This chain uses TRBV11-1 with TRBJ2-2; tentatively, D is TRBD2 (6 bases). Germline CDR1 and CDR2: SGHAT and FQDESV (reference sequence). Trimming stripped 10 bases from V and 3 bases from J, with 18 bases between. There are 15 residues in the CDR3. CDR3 residues: CATSGRQRDTGELFF. CDR3 bases: TGTGCCACTTCGGGGAGGCAAAGGGACACCGGGGAGCTGTTTTTT. Supplemented by reference TRBV11-1 and TRBJ2-2, the full variable domain reads EAEVAQSPRYKITEKSQAVAFWCDPISGHATLYWYRQILGQGPELLVQFQDESVVDDSQLPKDRFSAERLKGVDSTLKIQPAELGDSAMYLCATSGRQRDTGELFFGEGSRLTVL.

The chain is built from TRBV6-4 and TRBJ2-1; 8 nucleotides match TRBD2. This CDR3 comprises 16 residues. Germline V CDR1 and CDR2: MRHNA, SNTAGT. V trimming: 2 bases; J trimming: 4 bases; junction bases outside the gene matches: 7. The CDR3 here is CASSDRGGGSYNEQFF. For the CDR3, the DNA is TGTGCCAGCAGTGACCGGGGGGGCGGCTCGTACAATGAGCAGTTCTTC.

The CDR3 region is CAISESRSGKYEQYF. The CDR3 DNA reads as TGTGCCATCAGTGAGTCGCGGTCAGGGAAGTACGAGCAGTACTTC. This rearrangement joins TRBV10-3 to TRBJ2-7, with a possible D match to TRBD1 (5 bases). Germline assignment: CDR1 ENHRY and CDR2 SYGVKD. CDR3 length equals 15 residues. Trimming pared 0 bases from V and 4 bases from J, leaving 13 bases between.

This chain connects TRBV4-2 to TRBJ2-1, with TRBD2 identical over 10 bases. The junction had 17 bases not matched to a gene; V was cut back by 0 bases and J by 6 bases. The CDR3 loop spans 20 amino acids. The germline V gene encodes CDR1 LGHNA and CDR2 YNFKEQ. CDR3 sequence: CASSQDQGNSLAGETNEQFF. The CDR3 region has the DNA TGTGCCAGCAGCCAAGACCAAGGTAACTCCCTAGCGGGGGAAACCAATGAGCAGTTCTTC.

J is TRBJ1-2 and V is TRBV19; 7 bases fit TRBD1. The junction had 7 bases not matched to a gene; V was cut back by 7 bases and J by 2 bases. This CDR3 spans 14 amino acids. Germline V gives CDR1 LNHDA, CDR2 SQIVND (reference sequence). The CDR3 DNA follows: TGTGCCAGTAACCCGACAGGGACGAACTATGGCTACACCTTC. This codes for CASNPTGTNYGYTF. Filled out from reference TRBV19 and TRBJ1-2, the complete variable domain reads DGGITQSPKYLFRKEGQNVTLSCEQNLNHDAMYWYRQDPGQGLRLIYYSQIVNDFQKGDIAEGYSVSREKKESFPLTVTSAQKNPTAFYLCASNPTGTNYGYTFGSGTRLTVV.

The chain joins TRBV6-5 to TRBJ1-2; 8 bases line up with TRBD1. Looked up from germline, CDR1 is MNHEY and CDR2 is SVGAGI. The ends lost 8 bases at V and 4 bases at J; junction bases unmatched: 9. This CDR3 spans 14 amino acids. CDR3 in amino acids: CASRIPGGGYGYTF. The CDR3 DNA follows: TGTGCCAGCCGTATCCCAGGGGGCGGCTATGGCTACACCTTC.

The rearrangement uses TRBV6-5 and TRBJ2-7; 8 bases are a match to TRBD1. V shed 0 bases and J 3 bases; nucleotides not matched to a gene: 4. CDR1 is MNHEY and CDR2 is SVGAGI in the germline V gene. CDR3 length equals 15 residues. CDR3 in DNA: TGTGCCAGCAGTTACTCGATACAGGGGGTCTACGAGCAGTACTTC. This translates into CASSYSIQGVYEQYF.

The V gene is TRBV19, the J gene TRBJ1-4, with D possibly being TRBD1 (6 bases). V dropped 8 bases and J dropped 8 bases, with 15 bases sitting between them. The CDR3 covers 13 residues. The germline V gene encodes CDR1 LNHDA and CDR2 SQIVND (reference sequence). The CDR3 DNA is TGTGCCAGTCGGGGCAGGGGAGAAGAAAAACTGTTTTTT. Its protein product is CASRGRGEEKLFF.

Concerning this clone itself: An end of the junction differs from the germline gene, which may be a read error. V and J are TRBV7-9 and TRBJ2-3; D might be TRBD2 (6 bases). The CDR3 has 12 amino acids. Germline assignment: CDR1 SEHNR and CDR2 FQNEAQ (reference sequence). The CDR3 nucleotides read TGTTCCAGCAGCGAACTAGCTGATACGCAGTATTTT. Protein: CSSSELADTQYF.

V and J are TRBV6-6 and TRBJ2-5; 9 positions match TRBD1. Germline trimming cut 6 bases from V and 5 bases from J; bases unmatched to any gene: 13. The CDR3 totals 16 residues. Germline V lookup: CDR1 MNHNY, CDR2 SVGAGI (reference sequence). The CDR3 DNA is TGTGCCAGCAGCTTGGGACAGGGAGGCGTCTGGGAGACCCAGTACTTC. Residues: CASSLGQGGVWETQYF.

This clone occurred a few times. This chain connects TRBV29-1 to TRBJ1-1, with a possible D match to TRBD1 (6 bases). This CDR3 has 13 amino acids. Trimming shortened V by 6 bases and J by 4 bases, and 15 bases separated the two germline ends. The germline V gene has CDR1 SQVTM and CDR2 ANQGSEA. CDR3 bases: TGCAGCGTATACAGGGTTATGGGCACTGAAGCTTTCTTT. It translates to CSVYRVMGTEAFF.

The rearrangement links TRBV10-3 to TRBJ1-6; 9 bases map to TRBD1. The junction had 1 base not matched to a gene; V was cut back by 5 bases and J by 8 bases. There are 13 residues in the CDR3. The germline gives CDR1 ENHRY, CDR2 SYGVKD. In nucleotides, the CDR3 is TGTGCCATCAGTTGGACAGGGGATTCACCCCTCCACTTT. Translated, it gives CAISWTGDSPLHF.

The CDR3 DNA reads TGTGCCAGCAGCGCATACCGACCAAGCGCAACCTACGAGCAGTACTTC. This encodes CASSAYRPSATYEQYF. V usage is TRBV28 and J usage is TRBJ2-7, with D unclear. Trimming took 6 bases from V and 2 from J, leaving 20 bases between them. This CDR3 contains 16 residues. The germline V gene has CDR1 MDHEN and CDR2 SYDVKM.

The rearrangement uses TRBV30 and TRBJ2-7, with D maybe TRBD2 (6 bases). CDR1 and CDR2 from the germline V gene are GTSNPN and SVGIG (reference sequence). The V gene lost 5 bases and the J gene lost 6 bases, with 17 bases spanning the gap. CDR3 length: 13 amino acids. The CDR3 sequence: CAWHRSGAGEQYF. In DNA, the CDR3 is TGTGCCTGGCACCGCTCGGGAGCCGGCGAGCAGTACTTC.

The V gene is TRBV5-1, the J gene TRBJ2-6, with D possibly TRBD1 on 5 matching bases. Germline values: CDR1 SGHRS, CDR2 YFSETQ. Trimming stripped 1 base from V and 0 bases from J, with 14 bases between. The CDR3 is 18 amino acids. The CDR3 loop reads CASSLNPTGRSGANVLTF. The CDR3 DNA follows: TGCGCCAGCAGCTTGAACCCCACAGGCCGCTCTGGGGCCAACGTCCTGACTTTC.

This clone was found a few times. V gene TRBV5-4 combines with J gene TRBJ1-1, with D hard to call. Germline lookup yields CDR1 SGHNT and CDR2 YYREEE (reference sequence). The ends were cut back, 5 bases at V and 3 bases at J, with 8 bases in the middle. The CDR3 consists of 12 residues. The CDR3 sequence is CASRESDTEAFF. CDR3 sequence (DNA): TGTGCCAGCAGGGAGTCGGACACTGAAGCTTTCTTT.

The rearrangement uses TRBV9 and TRBJ1-1, with D possibly TRBD1 on 5 matching bases. CDR3 size: 14 residues. CDR1 is SGDLS, CDR2 YYNGEE, per germline. Trimming took 0 bases from V and 5 from J, leaving 11 bases between them. CDR3 protein: CASSVDGGWTEAFF. CDR3 DNA sequence: TGTGCCAGCAGCGTAGACGGGGGATGGACTGAAGCTTTCTTT.

This clone showed up just once. V and J are TRBV5-1 and TRBJ1-2; 7 bases agree with TRBD1. Losses at the gene ends were 4 bases for V and 3 bases for J; bases not matched to a gene: 3. This CDR3 has 13 residues. Germline V gives CDR1 SGHRS, CDR2 YFSETQ. The CDR3 loop reads CASSGGTDYGYTF. The CDR3 coding sequence is TGCGCCAGCAGCGGAGGGACAGACTATGGCTACACCTTC.

CDR3 in amino acids: CAASWRGLAGNTIYF. Here the CDR3 DNA reads TGTGCCGCATCGTGGAGGGGCCTAGCGGGAAACACCATATATTTT. The J gene is TRBJ1-3, the V gene TRBV2, with D possibly being TRBD1 (5 bases). The V and J ends lost 11 bases and 4 bases respectively, with 21 bases between them. The CDR3 runs to 15 residues. Germline values: CDR1 SNHLY, CDR2 FYNNEI.

V and J are TRBV7-9 and TRBJ2-3; 9 nucleotides agree with TRBD2. J was trimmed by 2 bases and V by 1 base; bases with no gene match: 4. This CDR3 region has 16 residues. Germline assignment: CDR1 SEHNR and CDR2 FQNEAQ (reference sequence). CDR3 protein: CASSLGSGSTTDTQYF. The CDR3 DNA reads as TGTGCCAGCAGCTTAGGTAGCGGGAGTACCACAGATACGCAGTATTTT.